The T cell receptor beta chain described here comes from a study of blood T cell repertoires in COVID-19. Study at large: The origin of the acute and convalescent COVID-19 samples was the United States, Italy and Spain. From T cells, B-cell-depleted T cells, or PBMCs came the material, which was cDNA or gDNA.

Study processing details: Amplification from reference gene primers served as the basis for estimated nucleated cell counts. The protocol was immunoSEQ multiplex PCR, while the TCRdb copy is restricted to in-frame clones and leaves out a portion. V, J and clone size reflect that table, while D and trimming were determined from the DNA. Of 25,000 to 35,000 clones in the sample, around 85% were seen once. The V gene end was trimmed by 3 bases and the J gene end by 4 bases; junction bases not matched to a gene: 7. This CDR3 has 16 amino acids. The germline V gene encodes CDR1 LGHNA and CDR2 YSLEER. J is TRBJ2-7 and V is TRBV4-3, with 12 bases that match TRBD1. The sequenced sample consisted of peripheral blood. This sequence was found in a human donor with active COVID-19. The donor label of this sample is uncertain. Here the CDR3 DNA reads TGCGCCAGCAGCCATTTACCGGGACAGGGGGCTTACGAGCAGTACTTC. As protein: CASSHLPGQGAYEQYF.